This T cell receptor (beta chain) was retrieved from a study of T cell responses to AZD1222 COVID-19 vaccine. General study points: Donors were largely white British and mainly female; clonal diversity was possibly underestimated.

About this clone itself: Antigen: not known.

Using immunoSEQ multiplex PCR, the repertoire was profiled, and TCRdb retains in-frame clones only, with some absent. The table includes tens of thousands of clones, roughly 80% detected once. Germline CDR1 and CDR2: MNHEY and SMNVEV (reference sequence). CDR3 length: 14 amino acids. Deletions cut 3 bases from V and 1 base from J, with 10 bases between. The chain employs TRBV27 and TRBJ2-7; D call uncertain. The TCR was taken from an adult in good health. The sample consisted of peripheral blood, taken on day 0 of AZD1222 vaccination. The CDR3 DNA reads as TGTGCCAGCAGTTTGGGCAGGAGTTCCTACGAGCAGTACTTC. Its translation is CASSLGRSSYEQYF.